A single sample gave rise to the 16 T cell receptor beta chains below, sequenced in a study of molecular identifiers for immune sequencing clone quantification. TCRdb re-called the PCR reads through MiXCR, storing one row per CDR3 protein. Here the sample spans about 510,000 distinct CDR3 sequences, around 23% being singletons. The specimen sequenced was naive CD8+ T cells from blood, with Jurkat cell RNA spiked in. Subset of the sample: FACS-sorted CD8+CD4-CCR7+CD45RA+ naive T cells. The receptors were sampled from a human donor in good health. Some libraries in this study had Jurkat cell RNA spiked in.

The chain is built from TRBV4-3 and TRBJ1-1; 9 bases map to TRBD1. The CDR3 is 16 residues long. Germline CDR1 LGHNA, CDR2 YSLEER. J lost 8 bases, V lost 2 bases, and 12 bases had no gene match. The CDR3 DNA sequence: TGCGCCAGCAGCCAACACCAGGCTAACAGGGGGCTGGAAGCTTTCTTT. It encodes CASSQHQANRGLEAFF.

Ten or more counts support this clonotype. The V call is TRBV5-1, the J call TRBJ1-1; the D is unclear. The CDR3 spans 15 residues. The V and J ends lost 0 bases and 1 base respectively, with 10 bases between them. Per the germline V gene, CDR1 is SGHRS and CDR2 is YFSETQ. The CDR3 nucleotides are TGCGCCAGCAGCTTGGGGTGGGCAGAGAACACTGAAGCTTTCTTT. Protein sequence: CASSLGWAENTEAFF. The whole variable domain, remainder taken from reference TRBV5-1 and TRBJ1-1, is KAGVTQTPRYLIKTRGQQVTLSCSPISGHRSVSWYQQTPGQGLQFLFEYFSETQRNKGNFPGRFSGRQFSNSRSEMNVSTLELGDSALYLCASSLGWAENTEAFFGQGTRLTVV.

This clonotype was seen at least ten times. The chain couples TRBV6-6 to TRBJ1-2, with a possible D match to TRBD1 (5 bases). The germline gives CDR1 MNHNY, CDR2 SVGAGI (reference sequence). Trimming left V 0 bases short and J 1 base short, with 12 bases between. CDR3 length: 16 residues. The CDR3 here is CASSYSGQGSNYGYTF. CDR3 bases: TGTGCCAGCAGTTACTCCGGCCAGGGTAGTAACTATGGCTACACCTTC.

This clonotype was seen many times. CDR3 residues: CASSSASGTSYEQYF. The CDR3 region has the DNA TGTGCCAGCAGCTCGGCTAGCGGGACCTCCTACGAGCAGTACTTC. The chain is built from TRBV7-9 and TRBJ2-7; 9 bases fit TRBD2. The ends lost 4 bases at V and 0 bases at J; junction bases unmatched: 4. This CDR3 spans 15 amino acids. Germline lookup yields CDR1 SEHNR and CDR2 FQNEAQ (reference sequence).

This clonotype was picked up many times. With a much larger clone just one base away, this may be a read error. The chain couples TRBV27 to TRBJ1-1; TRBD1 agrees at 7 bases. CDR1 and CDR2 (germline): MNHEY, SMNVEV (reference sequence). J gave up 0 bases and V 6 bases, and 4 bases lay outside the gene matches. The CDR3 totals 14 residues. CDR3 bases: TGTGCCAGCAGATTGGGACAGATGAACACTGAAGCTTTCTTT. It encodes CASRLGQMNTEAFF.

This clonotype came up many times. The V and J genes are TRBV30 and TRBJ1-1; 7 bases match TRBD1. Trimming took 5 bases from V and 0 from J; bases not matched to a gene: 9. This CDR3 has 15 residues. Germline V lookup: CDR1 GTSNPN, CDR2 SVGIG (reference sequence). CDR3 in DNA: TGTGCCTGGGTCCTAAGGGGGCAGGTGAACACTGAAGCTTTCTTT. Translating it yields CAWVLRGQVNTEAFF.

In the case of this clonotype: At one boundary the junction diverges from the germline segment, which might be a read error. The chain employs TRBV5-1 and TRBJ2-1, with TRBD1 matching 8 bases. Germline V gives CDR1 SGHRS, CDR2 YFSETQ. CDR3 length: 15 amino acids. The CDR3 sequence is CASNLGQGAGDEQFF. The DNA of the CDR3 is TGCGCCAGCAACTTGGGGCAGGGGGCTGGCGATGAGCAGTTCTTC.

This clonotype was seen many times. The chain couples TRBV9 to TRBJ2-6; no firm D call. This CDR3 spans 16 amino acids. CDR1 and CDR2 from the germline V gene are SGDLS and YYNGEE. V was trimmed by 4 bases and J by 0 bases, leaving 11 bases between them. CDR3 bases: TGTGCCAGCAGCCCCGAACATAACTCTGGGGCCAACGTCCTGACTTTC. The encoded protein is CASSPEHNSGANVLTF.

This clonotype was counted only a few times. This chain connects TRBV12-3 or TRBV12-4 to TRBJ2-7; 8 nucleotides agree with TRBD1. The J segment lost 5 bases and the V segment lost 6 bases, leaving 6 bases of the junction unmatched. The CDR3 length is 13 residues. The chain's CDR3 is CASSSGQVNEQYF. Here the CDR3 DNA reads TGTGCCAGCAGCTCGGGACAGGTTAACGAGCAGTACTTC.

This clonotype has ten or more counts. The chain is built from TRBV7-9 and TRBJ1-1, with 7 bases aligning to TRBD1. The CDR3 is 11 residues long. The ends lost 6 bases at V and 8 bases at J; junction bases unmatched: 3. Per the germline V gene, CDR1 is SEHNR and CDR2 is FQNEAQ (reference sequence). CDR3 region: CASRGGQEAFF. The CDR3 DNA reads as TGTGCCAGCAGGGGGGGACAGGAAGCTTTCTTT.

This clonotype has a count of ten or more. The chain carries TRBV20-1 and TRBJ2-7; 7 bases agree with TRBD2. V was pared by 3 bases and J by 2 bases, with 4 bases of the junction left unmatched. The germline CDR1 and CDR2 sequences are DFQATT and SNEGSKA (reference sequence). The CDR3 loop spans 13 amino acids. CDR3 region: CSASPSGTYEQYF. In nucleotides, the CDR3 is TGCAGTGCTAGTCCTAGCGGAACCTACGAGCAGTACTTC.

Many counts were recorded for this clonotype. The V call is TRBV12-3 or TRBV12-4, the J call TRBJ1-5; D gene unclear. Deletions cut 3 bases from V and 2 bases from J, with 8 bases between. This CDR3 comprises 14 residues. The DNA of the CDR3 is TGTGCCAGCAGTTTGGTGGGCGGCAATCAGCCCCAGCATTTT. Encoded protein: CASSLVGGNQPQHF.

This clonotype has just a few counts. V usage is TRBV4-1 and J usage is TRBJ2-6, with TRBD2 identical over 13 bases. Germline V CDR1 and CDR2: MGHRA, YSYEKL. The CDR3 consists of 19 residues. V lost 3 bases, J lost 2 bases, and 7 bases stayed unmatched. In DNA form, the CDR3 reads TGCGCCAGCAGCCAGGGGACTAGCGGGATAATAGCTGGGGCCAACGTCCTGACTTTC. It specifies CASSQGTSGIIAGANVLTF.

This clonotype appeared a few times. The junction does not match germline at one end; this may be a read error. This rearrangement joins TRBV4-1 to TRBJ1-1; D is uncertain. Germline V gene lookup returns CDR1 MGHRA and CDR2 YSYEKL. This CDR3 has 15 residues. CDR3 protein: CASCQDATTNTEAFF. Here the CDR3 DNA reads TGCGCCAGCTGCCAAGACGCGACAACGAACACTGAAGCTTTCTTT.

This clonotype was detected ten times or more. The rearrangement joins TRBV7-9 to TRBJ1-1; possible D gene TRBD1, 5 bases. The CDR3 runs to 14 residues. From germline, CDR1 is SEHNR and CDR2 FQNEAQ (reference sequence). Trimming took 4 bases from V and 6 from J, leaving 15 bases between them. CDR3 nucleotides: TGTGCCAGCAGCTCAGCGACATGGGACGCTGAAGCTTTCTTT. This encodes CASSSATWDAEAFF.

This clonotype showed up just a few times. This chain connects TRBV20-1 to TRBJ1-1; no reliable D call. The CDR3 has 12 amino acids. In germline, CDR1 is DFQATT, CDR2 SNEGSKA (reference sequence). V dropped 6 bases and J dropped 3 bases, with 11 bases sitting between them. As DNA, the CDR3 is TGCAGTGCAGAGGCACGAGACACTGAAGCTTTCTTT. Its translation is CSAEARDTEAFF.